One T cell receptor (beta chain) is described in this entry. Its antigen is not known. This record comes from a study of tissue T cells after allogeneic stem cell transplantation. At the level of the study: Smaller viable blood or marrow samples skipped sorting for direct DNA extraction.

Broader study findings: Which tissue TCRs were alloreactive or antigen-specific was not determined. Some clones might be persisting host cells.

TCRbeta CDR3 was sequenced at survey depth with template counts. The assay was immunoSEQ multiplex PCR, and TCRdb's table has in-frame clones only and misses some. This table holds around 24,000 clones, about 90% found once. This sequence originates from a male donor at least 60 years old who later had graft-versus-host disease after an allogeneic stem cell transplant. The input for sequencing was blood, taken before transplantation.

CDR3 DNA: TGTGCCAGCAGCCCAGACGACAGGGGCCGGGGGGCCAACGTCCTGACTTTC. Translating it yields CASSPDDRGRGANVLTF. V gene TRBV3-1 (or the pseudogene TRBV3-2) combines with J gene TRBJ2-6, with 8 bases that match TRBD1. CDR3 length: 17 residues. Germline V lookup: CDR1 LGHDT, CDR2 YNNKEL (reference sequence). The ends lost 4 bases at V and 4 bases at J; junction bases unmatched: 9.